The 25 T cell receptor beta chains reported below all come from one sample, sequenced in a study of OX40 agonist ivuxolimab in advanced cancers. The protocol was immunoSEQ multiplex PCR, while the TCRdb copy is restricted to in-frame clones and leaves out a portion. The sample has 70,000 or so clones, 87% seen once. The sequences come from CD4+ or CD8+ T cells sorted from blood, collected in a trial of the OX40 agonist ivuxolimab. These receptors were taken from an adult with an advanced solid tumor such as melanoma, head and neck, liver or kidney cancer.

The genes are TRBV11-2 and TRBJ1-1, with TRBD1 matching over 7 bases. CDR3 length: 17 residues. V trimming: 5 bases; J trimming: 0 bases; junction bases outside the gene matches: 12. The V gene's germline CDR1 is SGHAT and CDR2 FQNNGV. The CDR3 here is CASSPLVGTAMNTEAFF. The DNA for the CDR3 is TGTGCCAGCAGCCCTCTTGTCGGGACAGCCATGAACACTGAAGCTTTCTTT.

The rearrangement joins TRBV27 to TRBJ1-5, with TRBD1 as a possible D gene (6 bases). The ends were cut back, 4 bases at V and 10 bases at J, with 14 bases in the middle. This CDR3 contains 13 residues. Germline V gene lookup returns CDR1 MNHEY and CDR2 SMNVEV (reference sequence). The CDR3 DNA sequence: TGTGCCAGCAGTTGGGGGGCGGGTCGACCCCAGCATTTT. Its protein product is CASSWGAGRPQHF.

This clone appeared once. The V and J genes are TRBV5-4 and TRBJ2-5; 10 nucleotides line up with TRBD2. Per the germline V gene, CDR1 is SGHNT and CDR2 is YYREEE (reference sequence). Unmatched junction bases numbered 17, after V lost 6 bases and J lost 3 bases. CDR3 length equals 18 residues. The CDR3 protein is CASKGGRGPSGGEETQYF. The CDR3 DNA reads TGTGCCAGCAAGGGGGGAAGGGGGCCGAGCGGGGGGGAAGAGACCCAGTACTTC.

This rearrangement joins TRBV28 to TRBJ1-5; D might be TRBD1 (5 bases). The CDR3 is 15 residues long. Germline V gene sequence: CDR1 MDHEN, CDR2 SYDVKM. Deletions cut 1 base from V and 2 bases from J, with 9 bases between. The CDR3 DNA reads TGTGCCAGCAGTTTATCAGGGTCTGGCAATCAGCCCCAGCATTTT. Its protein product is CASSLSGSGNQPQHF. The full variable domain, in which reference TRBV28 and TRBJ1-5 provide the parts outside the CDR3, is DVKVTQSSRYLVKRTGEKVFLECVQDMDHENMFWYRQDPGLGLRLIYFSYDVKMKEKGDIPEGYSVSREKKERFSLILESASTNQTSMYLCASSLSGSGNQPQHFGDGTRLSIL.

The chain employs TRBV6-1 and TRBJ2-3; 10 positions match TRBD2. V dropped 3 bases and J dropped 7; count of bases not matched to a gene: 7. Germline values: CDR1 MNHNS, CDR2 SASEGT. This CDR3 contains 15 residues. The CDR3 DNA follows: TGTGCCAGCAGTGACGGACTAGCGGATCGGAATACGCAGTATTTT. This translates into CASSDGLADRNTQYF.

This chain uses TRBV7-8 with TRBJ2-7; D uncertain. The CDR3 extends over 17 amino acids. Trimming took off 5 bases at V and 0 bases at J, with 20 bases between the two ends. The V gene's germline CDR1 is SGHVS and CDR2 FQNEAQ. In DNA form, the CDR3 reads TGTGCCAGCAGCGAGAAGGGTATGGCGGCGAGCTCCTACGAGCAGTACTTC. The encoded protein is CASSEKGMAASSYEQYF.

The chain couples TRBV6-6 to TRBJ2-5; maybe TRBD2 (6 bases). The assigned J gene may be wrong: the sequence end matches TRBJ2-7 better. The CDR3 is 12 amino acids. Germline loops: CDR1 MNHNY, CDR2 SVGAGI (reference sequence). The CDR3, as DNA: TGTGCCAGCAGGGAGGGGACCTACGAGCAGTACTTC. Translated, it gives CASREGTYEQYF.

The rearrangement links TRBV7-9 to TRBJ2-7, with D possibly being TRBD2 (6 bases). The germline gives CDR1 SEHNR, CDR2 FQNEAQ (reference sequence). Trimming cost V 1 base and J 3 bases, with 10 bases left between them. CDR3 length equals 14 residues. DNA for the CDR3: TGTGCCAGCAGCTTAGGCTCGGGGGACTACGAGCAGTACTTC. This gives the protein CASSLGSGDYEQYF.

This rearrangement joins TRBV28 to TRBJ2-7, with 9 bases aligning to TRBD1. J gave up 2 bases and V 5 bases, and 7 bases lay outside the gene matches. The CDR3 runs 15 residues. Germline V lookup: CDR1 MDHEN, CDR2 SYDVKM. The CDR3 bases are TGTGCCAGCAGTGAATCGGGACAGGGAACCTACGAGCAGTACTTC. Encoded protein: CASSESGQGTYEQYF.

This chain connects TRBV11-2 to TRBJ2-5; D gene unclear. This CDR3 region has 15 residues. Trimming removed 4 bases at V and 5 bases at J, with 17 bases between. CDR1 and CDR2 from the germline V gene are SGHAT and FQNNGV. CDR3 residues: CASSSTRTPQETQYF. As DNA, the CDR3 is TGTGCCAGCAGCTCAACACGGACGCCGCAGGAGACCCAGTACTTC.

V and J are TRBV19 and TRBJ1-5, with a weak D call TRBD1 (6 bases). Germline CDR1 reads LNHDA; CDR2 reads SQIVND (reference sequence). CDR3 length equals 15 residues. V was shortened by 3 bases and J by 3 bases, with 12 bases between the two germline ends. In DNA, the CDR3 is TGTGCCAGTAGTATTCTGGGGGCGGACAATCAGCCCCAGCATTTT. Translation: CASSILGADNQPQHF.

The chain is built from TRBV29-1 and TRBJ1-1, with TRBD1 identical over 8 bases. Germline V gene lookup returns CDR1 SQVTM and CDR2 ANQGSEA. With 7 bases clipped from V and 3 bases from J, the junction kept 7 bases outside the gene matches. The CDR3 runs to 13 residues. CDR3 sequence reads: CSALDRVDTEAFF. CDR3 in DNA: TGCAGCGCCCTGGACAGGGTAGACACTGAAGCTTTCTTT.

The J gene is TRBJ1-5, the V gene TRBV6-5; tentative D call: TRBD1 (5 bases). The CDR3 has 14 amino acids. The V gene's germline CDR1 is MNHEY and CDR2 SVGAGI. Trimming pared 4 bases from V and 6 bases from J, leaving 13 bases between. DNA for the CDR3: TGTGCCAGCAGTTCAGGGCCCCGGAGTCAGCCCCAGCATTTT. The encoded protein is CASSSGPRSQPQHF.

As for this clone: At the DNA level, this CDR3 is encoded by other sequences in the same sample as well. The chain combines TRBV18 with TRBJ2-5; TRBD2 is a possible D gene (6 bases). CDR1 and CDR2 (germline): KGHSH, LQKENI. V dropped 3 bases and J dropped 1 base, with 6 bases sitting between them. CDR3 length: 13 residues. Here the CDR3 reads CASSPGLQETQYF. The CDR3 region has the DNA TGTGCCAGCTCACCGGGACTCCAAGAGACCCAGTACTTC.

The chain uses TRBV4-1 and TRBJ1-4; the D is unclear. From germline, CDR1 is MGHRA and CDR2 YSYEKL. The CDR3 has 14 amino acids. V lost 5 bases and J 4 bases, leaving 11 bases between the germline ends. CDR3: CASSTRRDNEKLFF. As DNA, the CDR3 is TGCGCCAGCAGCACACGGAGAGATAATGAAAAACTGTTTTTT.

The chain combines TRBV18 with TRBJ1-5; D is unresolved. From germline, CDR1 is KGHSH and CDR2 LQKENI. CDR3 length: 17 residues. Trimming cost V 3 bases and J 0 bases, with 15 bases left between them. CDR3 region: CASSPSQLLNSNQPQHF. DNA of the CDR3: TGTGCCAGCTCACCGTCACAGCTTCTTAATAGCAATCAGCCCCAGCATTTT.

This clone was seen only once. As DNA, the CDR3 is TGTGCCAGCAGCTGGACTAGCGGGAGTAGCACAGATACGCAGTATTTT. Translated: CASSWTSGSSTDTQYF. The V call is TRBV11-2, the J call TRBJ2-3; 13 bases fit TRBD2. Germline V gene data show CDR1 as SGHAT and CDR2 as FQNNGV. The trim removed 4 bases at V and 0 bases at J, leaving 1 base unmatched. This CDR3 has 16 amino acids. The variable domain in full, completed from reference TRBV11-2 and TRBJ2-3, reads EAGVAQSPRYKIIEKRQSVAFWCNPISGHATLYWYQQILGQGPKLLIQFQNNGVVDDSQLPKDRFSAERLKGVDSTLKIQPAKLEDSAVYLCASSWTSGSSTDTQYFGPGTRLTVL.

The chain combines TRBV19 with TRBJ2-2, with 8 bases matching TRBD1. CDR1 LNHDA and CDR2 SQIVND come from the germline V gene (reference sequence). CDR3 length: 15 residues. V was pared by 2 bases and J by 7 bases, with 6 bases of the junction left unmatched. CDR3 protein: CASSIWTGRSGELFF. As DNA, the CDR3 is TGTGCCAGTAGTATATGGACAGGGAGGAGCGGGGAGCTGTTTTTT. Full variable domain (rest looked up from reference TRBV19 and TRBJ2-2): DGGITQSPKYLFRKEGQNVTLSCEQNLNHDAMYWYRQDPGQGLRLIYYSQIVNDFQKGDIAEGYSVSREKKESFPLTVTSAQKNPTAFYLCASSIWTGRSGELFFGEGSRLTVL.

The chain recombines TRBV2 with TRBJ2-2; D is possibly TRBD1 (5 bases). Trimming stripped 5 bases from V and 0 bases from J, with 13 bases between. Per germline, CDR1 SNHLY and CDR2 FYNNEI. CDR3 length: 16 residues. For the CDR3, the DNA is TGTGCCAGCAGTTTGTCAGGGAACGCGAACACCGGGGAGCTGTTTTTT. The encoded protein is CASSLSGNANTGELFF. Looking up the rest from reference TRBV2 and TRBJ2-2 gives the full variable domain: EPEVTQTPSHQVTQMGQEVILRCVPISNHLYFYWYRQILGQKVEFLVSFYNNEISEKSEIFDDQFSVERPDGSNFTLKIRSTKLEDSAMYFCASSLSGNANTGELFFGEGSRLTVL.

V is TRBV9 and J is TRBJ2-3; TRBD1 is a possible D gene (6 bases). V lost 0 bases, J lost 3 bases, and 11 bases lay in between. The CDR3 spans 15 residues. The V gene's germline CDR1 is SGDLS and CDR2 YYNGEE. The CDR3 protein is CASSVVTGWTDTQYF. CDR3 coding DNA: TGTGCCAGCAGCGTAGTTACAGGGTGGACAGATACGCAGTATTTT.

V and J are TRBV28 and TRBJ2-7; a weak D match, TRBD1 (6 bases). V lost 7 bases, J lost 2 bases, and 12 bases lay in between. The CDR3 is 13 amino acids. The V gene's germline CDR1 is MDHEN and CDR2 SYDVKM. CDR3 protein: CASITGTTYEQYF. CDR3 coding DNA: TGTGCCAGCATTACAGGGACCACCTACGAGCAGTACTTC.

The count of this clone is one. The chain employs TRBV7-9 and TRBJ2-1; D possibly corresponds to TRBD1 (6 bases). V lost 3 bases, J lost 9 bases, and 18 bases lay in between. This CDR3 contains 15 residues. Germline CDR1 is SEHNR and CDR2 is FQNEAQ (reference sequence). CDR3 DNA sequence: TGTGCCAGCAGCTTTAGTCAGGGGTCCCTGGGTGAGCAGTTCTTC. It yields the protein CASSFSQGSLGEQFF.

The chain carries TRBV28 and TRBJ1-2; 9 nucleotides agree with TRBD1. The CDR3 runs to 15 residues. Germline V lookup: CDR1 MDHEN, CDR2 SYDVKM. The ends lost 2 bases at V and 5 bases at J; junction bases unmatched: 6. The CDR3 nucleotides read TGTGCCAGCAGTTTACCCCACGGACAGGGGTATGGCTACACCTTC. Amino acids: CASSLPHGQGYGYTF.

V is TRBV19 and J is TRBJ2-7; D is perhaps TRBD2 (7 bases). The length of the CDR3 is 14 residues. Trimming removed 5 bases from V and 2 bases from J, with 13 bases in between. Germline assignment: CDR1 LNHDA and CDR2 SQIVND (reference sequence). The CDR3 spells CASSDQGRAYEQYF. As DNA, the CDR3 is TGTGCCAGTAGTGATCAGGGGAGGGCCTACGAGCAGTACTTC.

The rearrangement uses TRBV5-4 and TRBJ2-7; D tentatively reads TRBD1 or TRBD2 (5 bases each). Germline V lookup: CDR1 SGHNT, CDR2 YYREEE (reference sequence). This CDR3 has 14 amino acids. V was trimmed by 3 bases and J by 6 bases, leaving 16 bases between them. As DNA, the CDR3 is TGTGCCAGCAGCTGGCGACCTGGGGGTGGCGAGCAGTACTTC. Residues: CASSWRPGGGEQYF.